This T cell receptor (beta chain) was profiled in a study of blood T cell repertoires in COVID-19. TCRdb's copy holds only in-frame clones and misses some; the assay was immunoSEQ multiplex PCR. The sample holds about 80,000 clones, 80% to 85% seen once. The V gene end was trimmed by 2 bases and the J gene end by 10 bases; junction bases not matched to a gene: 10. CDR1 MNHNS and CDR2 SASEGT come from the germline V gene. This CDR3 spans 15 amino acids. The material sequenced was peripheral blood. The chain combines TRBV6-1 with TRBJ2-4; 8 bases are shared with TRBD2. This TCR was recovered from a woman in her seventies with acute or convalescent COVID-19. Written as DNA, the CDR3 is TGTGCCAGCAGTGAATCACTGGCGGGAGGCGCAATTCAGTACTTC. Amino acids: CASSESLAGGAIQYF.